This is a list of T cell receptor beta chains from one sample in a study of long-term antiretroviral therapy in people with HIV. Profiled with immunoSEQ multiplex PCR; TCRdb holds only in-frame clones, not every one. The sample records about 30,000 clones, about 94% being singletons. Sequencing used unsorted PBMCs, obtained around 6.3 years after starting antiretroviral therapy. The source of these receptors is a woman between 40 and 50 years old with HIV. Each CDR3 is given with its conserved first and last residue. Fields, in order: V gene, clone size, J gene, D gene, CDR3 DNA, CDR3 protein. A D gene is named only where the DNA matches it firmly. The size entry is marked missing in some rows and otherwise reads once, few, many or a size class.

V: TRBV5-1; size: .; J: TRBJ2-5; D: TRBD2; DNA: TGCGCCAGCAGCTTGCTAGCGGGGGGGGGACAAGAGACCCAGTACTTC; CDR3: CASSLLAGGGQETQYF
V: TRBV7-6; size: .; J: TRBJ2-6; D: .; DNA: TGTGCCAGCAGCCCTATCTACACTGGGGCCAACGTCCTGACTTTC; CDR3: CASSPIYTGANVLTF
V: TRBV7-9; size: .; J: TRBJ1-5; D: .; DNA: TGTGCCAGCGGCCCTACGGATAGCAATCAGCCCCAGCATTTT; CDR3: CASGPTDSNQPQHF
V: TRBV4-1; size: .; J: TRBJ2-7; D: .; DNA: TGCGCCAGCAGCCAAGATCAGAGGGACGGAGGCTACGAGCAGTACTTC; CDR3: CASSQDQRDGGYEQYF
V: TRBV18; size: .; J: TRBJ1-2; D: .; DNA: TGTGCCAGCTCACCGCGCGGAGGGTTGGATGGCTACACCTTC; CDR3: CASSPRGGLDGYTF
V: TRBV19; size: .; J: TRBJ1-6; D: .; DNA: TGTGCCAGTAGTAAACTGGACTTGGGTAATTCACCCCTCCACTTT; CDR3: CASSKLDLGNSPLHF
V: TRBV4-1; size: .; J: TRBJ1-3; D: .; DNA: TGCGCCAGCAGCCAAGGACCACGCGGGCGAGGGTCTGGAAACACCATATATTTT; CDR3: CASSQGPRGRGSGNTIYF
V: TRBV10-3; size: .; J: TRBJ2-3; D: .; DNA: TGTGCCATCAGTGAACGAGCAGATACGCAGTATTTT; CDR3: CAISERADTQYF
V: TRBV29-1; size: .; J: TRBJ1-1; D: .; DNA: TGCAGCGTTGATAGGCGGGGAGAGACTGAAGCTTTCTTT; CDR3: CSVDRRGETEAFF
V: TRBV7-2; size: .; J: TRBJ1-2; D: .; DNA: TGTGCCAGCAGCTTAGTCGCAGTACAAAGAGTAACTATGGGGGGCTACACCTTC; CDR3: CASSLVAVQRVTMGGYTF
V: TRBV4-2; size: .; J: TRBJ2-1; D: .; DNA: TGTGCCAGCAGCCCTGGAGGTGGGGAACCTTTTTTCAATGAGCAGTTCTTC; CDR3: CASSPGGGEPFFNEQFF
V: TRBV18; size: .; J: TRBJ2-1; D: TRBD2; DNA: TGTGCCAGCTCACCTCCCGGCGGGGGGCATAGCTCCTACAATGAGCAGTTCTTC; CDR3: CASSPPGGGHSSYNEQFF
V: TRBV7-2; size: .; J: TRBJ2-5; D: .; DNA: TGTGCCAGCAGCTTAGCTTACCAAGAGACCCAGTACTTC; CDR3: CASSLAYQETQYF
V: TRBV5-6; size: .; J: TRBJ1-2; D: .; DNA: TGTGCCAGCACCCCGCAGGGGTCCAACTATGGCTACACCTTC; CDR3: CASTPQGSNYGYTF
V: TRBV28; size: .; J: TRBJ2-7; D: .; DNA: TGTGCCAGCAGTCGCCCGGTATTAGACGAGCAGTACTTC; CDR3: CASSRPVLDEQYF
V: TRBV9; size: .; J: TRBJ1-3; D: TRBD1; DNA: TGTGCCAGCAGCGTGGGGGCAGGGGGCGGTGGAAACACCATATATTTT; CDR3: CASSVGAGGGGNTIYF
V: TRBV5-1; size: .; J: TRBJ2-5; D: .; DNA: TGCGCCAGCAGCTTGTCCGTCTCCCTGAACGGAGAGACCCAGTACTTC; CDR3: CASSLSVSLNGETQYF
V: TRBV27; size: once; J: TRBJ1-5; D: .; DNA: TGTGCCAGCAGTTTATCTCAATACGGGACGGGAGACAATCAGCCCCAGCATTTT; CDR3: CASSLSQYGTGDNQPQHF
V: TRBV7-2; size: .; J: TRBJ1-1; D: .; DNA: TGTGCCAGCAGCCAAATTCCGGGAAACACTGAAGCTTTCTTT; CDR3: CASSQIPGNTEAFF
V: TRBV30; size: .; J: TRBJ1-1; D: TRBD1; DNA: TGTGCCTGGGTCAGGGCAGGGGGAACCACTGAAGCTTTCTTT; CDR3: CAWVRAGGTTEAFF
V: TRBV25-1; size: .; J: TRBJ2-7; D: .; DNA: TGTGCCAGCAGTGATGACCTGGACCGGAGGGAGCAGTACTTC; CDR3: CASSDDLDRREQYF
V: TRBV18; size: .; J: TRBJ1-1; D: .; DNA: TGTGCCAGCTCACCACCTGCAAGGGTGAGGAACACTGAAGCTTTCTTT; CDR3: CASSPPARVRNTEAFF
V: TRBV7-3; size: .; J: TRBJ2-4; D: .; DNA: TGTGCCAGCAGCTCCTCCCCGAACAACCTAGCCAAAAACATTCAGTACTTC; CDR3: CASSSSPNNLAKNIQYF
V: TRBV7-9; size: .; J: TRBJ2-6; D: TRBD1; DNA: TGTGCCAGCAGACGAGGGACAGCATACTCTGGGGCCAACGTCCTGACTTTC; CDR3: CASRRGTAYSGANVLTF
V: TRBV5-5; size: .; J: TRBJ2-5; D: .; DNA: TGTGCCAGCAGCTCCCCGAGGGGCAGGGAGACCCAGTACTTC; CDR3: CASSSPRGRETQYF
V: TRBV2; size: .; J: TRBJ1-4; D: .; DNA: TGTGCCAGCAGTGCCTTCCATGCAACTAATGAAAAACTGTTTTTT; CDR3: CASSAFHATNEKLFF
V: TRBV9; size: .; J: TRBJ2-5; D: .; DNA: TGTGCCAGCAGCGAGGGGGGAGCGGGGAGTGGGGAGACCCAGTACTTC; CDR3: CASSEGGAGSGETQYF
V: TRBV27; size: .; J: TRBJ1-5; D: .; DNA: TGTGCCAGCAGTTCTCATTTGCCAGGGCCTCAGCCCCAGCATTTT; CDR3: CASSSHLPGPQPQHF
V: TRBV11-2; size: .; J: TRBJ2-1; D: TRBD2; DNA: TGTGCCAGCAGCCATCAGCGGGGGCTTATGGATGAGCAGTTCTTC; CDR3: CASSHQRGLMDEQFF
V: TRBV27; size: .; J: TRBJ1-2; D: TRBD1; DNA: TGTGCCAGCAGTGCAACAGGGGGGTACTATGGCTACACCTTC; CDR3: CASSATGGYYGYTF
V: TRBV7-2; size: once; J: TRBJ1-2; D: TRBD1; DNA: TGTGCCAGCAGCTCGGGACAGGCCCTGAGCTATGGCTACACCTTC; CDR3: CASSSGQALSYGYTF
V: TRBV7-8; size: .; J: TRBJ1-5; D: .; DNA: TGTGCCAGCAGCTTAGAAAGATGGTGGGTCTTCCGTCAGCCCCAGCATTTT; CDR3: CASSLERWWVFRQPQHF
V: TRBV4-1; size: once; J: TRBJ1-1; D: .; DNA: TGCGCCAGCAGCCAAGTCCCAGACTTAAACACTGAAGCTTTCTTT; CDR3: CASSQVPDLNTEAFF
V: TRBV7-2; size: .; J: TRBJ2-3; D: .; DNA: TGTGCCAGCAATACTAACGGGGTTTTCTCAGATACGCAGTATTTT; CDR3: CASNTNGVFSDTQYF
V: TRBV15; size: .; J: TRBJ2-4; D: .; DNA: TGTGCCACCAGCAGATCAGGTTCGCTGAACATTCAGTACTTC; CDR3: CATSRSGSLNIQYF
V: TRBV10-3; size: .; J: TRBJ2-1; D: .; DNA: TGTGCCATCAGTGAGATTCGGCAGGACGTTGAGCAGTTCTTC; CDR3: CAISEIRQDVEQFF
V: TRBV19; size: .; J: TRBJ1-1; D: TRBD1; DNA: TGTGCCAGTAGGAGGACAGGGGTATCTGGCACTGAAGCTTTCTTT; CDR3: CASRRTGVSGTEAFF
V: TRBV7-9; size: once; J: TRBJ2-6; D: .; DNA: TGTGCCAGCAGGCCCACACAGGCCGCCTTCTCTGGGGCCAACGTCCTGACTTTC; CDR3: CASRPTQAAFSGANVLTF
V: TRBV10-3; size: .; J: TRBJ1-3; D: .; DNA: TGTGCCATCAGCGACAACTCTGGAAACACCATATATTTT; CDR3: CAISDNSGNTIYF
V: TRBV7-9; size: .; J: TRBJ2-1; D: .; DNA: TGTGCCAGCAGCTTATTTTGGGGGAATGAGCAGTTCTTC; CDR3: CASSLFWGNEQFF
V: TRBV30; size: .; J: TRBJ2-7; D: TRBD1; DNA: TGTGCCTGGAAAGGACAGGGTATTTCCTACGAGCAGTACTTC; CDR3: CAWKGQGISYEQYF
V: TRBV9; size: .; J: TRBJ1-2; D: .; DNA: TGTGCCAGCAGCGTAGGTTCCGGGGAGGGTGGATTTCATGGCTACACCTTC; CDR3: CASSVGSGEGGFHGYTF